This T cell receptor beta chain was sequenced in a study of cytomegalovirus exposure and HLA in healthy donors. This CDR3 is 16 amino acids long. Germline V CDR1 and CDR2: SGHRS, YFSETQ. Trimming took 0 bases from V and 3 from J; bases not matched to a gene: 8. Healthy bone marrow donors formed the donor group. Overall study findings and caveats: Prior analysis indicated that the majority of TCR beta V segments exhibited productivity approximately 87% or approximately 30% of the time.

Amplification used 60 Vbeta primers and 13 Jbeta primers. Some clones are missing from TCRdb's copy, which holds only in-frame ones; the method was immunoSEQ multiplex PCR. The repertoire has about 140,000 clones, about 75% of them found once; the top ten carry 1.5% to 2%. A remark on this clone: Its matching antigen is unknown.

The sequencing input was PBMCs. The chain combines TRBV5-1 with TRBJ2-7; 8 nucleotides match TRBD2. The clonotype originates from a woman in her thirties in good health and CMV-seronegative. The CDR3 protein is CASSLAVLAEDYEQYF. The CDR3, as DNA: TGCGCCAGCAGCTTGGCTGTACTAGCGGAAGACTACGAGCAGTACTTC.